These 21 T cell receptor beta chains were all obtained from the same sample, sequenced in a study of blood T cell repertoires in COVID-19. Assay used: immunoSEQ multiplex PCR; TCRdb lists only in-frame clones, some missing. The sample includes some 330,000 clones, 65% to 90% of them seen just once. Sequenced sample: PBMCs or T cells enriched from blood (not recorded which). These receptors were taken from a man younger than 45 who had recovered from COVID-19.

Only one count was recorded for this clone. The rearrangement joins TRBV20-1 to TRBJ1-2; 8 nucleotides line up with TRBD1. This CDR3 is 11 amino acids long. From germline, CDR1 is DFQATT and CDR2 SNEGSKA (reference sequence). CDR3 nucleotides: TGCAGCAACAGGGGGGGGAGCGGCTACACCTTC. Translated, it gives CSNRGGSGYTF.

This clone was detected only once. The V gene is TRBV19, the J gene TRBJ1-1, with D tentatively TRBD1 (5 bases). V was clipped by 1 base and J by 4 bases, with 16 bases between them. The CDR3 runs to 16 residues. Germline-derived CDR1 and CDR2 are LNHDA and SQIVND (reference sequence). The CDR3 reads CASSIGPYTGRTEAFF. The CDR3 nucleotides read TGTGCCAGTAGTATAGGGCCCTATACAGGACGCACTGAAGCTTTCTTT.

The V and J genes are TRBV19 and TRBJ1-1, with TRBD1 matching over 7 bases. CDR1 is LNHDA, CDR2 SQIVND, per germline (reference sequence). This CDR3 is 15 amino acids long. V shed 5 bases, J shed 5 bases, and the junction held 11 bases outside the gene matches. The CDR3 bases are TGTGCCAGTAGTCCTCCCTCAGGGGGATGGACTGAAGCTTTCTTT. Its translation: CASSPPSGGWTEAFF.

To note about this clone: At the DNA level, this CDR3 is encoded by other sequences in the same sample as well. V usage is TRBV20-1 and J usage is TRBJ1-1; no clear D. Germline values: CDR1 DFQATT, CDR2 SNEGSKA (reference sequence). This CDR3 has 14 amino acids. Trimming took off 3 bases at V and 0 bases at J, with 11 bases between the two ends. In DNA form, the CDR3 reads TGCAGTGCTAGTCAACAGCTGCTGAACACTGAAGCTTTCTTT. Its translation: CSASQQLLNTEAFF.

The V and J genes are TRBV9 and TRBJ2-1; D is ambiguous. V lost 4 bases to trimming and J lost 5 bases, with 16 bases between them. Germline-derived CDR1 and CDR2 are SGDLS and YYNGEE. This CDR3 has 15 amino acids. The CDR3 reads CASSPRLSDDNEQFF. The CDR3 DNA sequence: TGTGCCAGCAGCCCCCGCTTGAGCGACGACAATGAGCAGTTCTTC.

This clone has just one count. This sequence joins TRBV5-1 and TRBJ1-3; D is uncertain. The V gene lost 7 bases and the J gene lost 4 bases, with 18 bases spanning the gap. The CDR3 extends over 15 amino acids. The germline CDR1 and CDR2 sequences are SGHRS and YFSETQ. CDR3 in DNA: TGCGCCAGCGGCACCGCAGACCCCAGGGGAAACACCATATATTTT. This encodes CASGTADPRGNTIYF.

V and J are TRBV30 and TRBJ1-1; maybe TRBD1 (5 bases). The CDR3 covers 16 residues. Germline CDR1 GTSNPN, CDR2 SVGIG (reference sequence). V lost 1 base, J lost 5 bases, and 20 bases lay in between. CDR3 sequence: CAWSDADWGVKTEAFF. CDR3 nucleotide sequence: TGTGCCTGGAGTGACGCCGATTGGGGCGTCAAAACTGAAGCTTTCTTT.

V gene TRBV27 combines with J gene TRBJ2-7; possibly TRBD1 for D (6 bases). V was trimmed by 6 bases and J by 1 base, leaving 16 bases between them. CDR1 and CDR2 (germline): MNHEY, SMNVEV (reference sequence). The length of the CDR3 is 15 residues. This CDR3 reads CASSLGGWGSYEQYF. CDR3 sequence (DNA): TGTGCCAGCAGCCTAGGGGGTTGGGGTTCCTACGAGCAGTACTTC.

The rearrangement joins TRBV24-1 to TRBJ2-2, with D possibly TRBD1 on 6 matching bases. CDR1 is KGHDR, CDR2 SFDVKD, per germline. Trimming left V 8 bases short and J 1 base short, with 10 bases between. This CDR3 comprises 14 residues. DNA of the CDR3: TGTGCCACCATGGGACACCTGAACACCGGGGAGCTGTTTTTT. Protein: CATMGHLNTGELFF.

The gene calls are TRBV20-1 and TRBJ1-6, with a tentative D call TRBD1 (5 bases). CDR1 and CDR2 from the germline V gene are DFQATT and SNEGSKA (reference sequence). V shed 3 bases and J shed 5 bases, with 14 bases lying between them. The CDR3 totals 15 residues. This CDR3 reads CSASLGGVNNSPLHF. CDR3 DNA sequence: TGCAGTGCTAGTCTGGGGGGAGTTAATAATTCACCCCTCCACTTT.

The rearrangement joins TRBV24-1 to TRBJ2-1; D is possibly TRBD1 (6 bases). V was cut by 3 bases and J by 2 bases, with 10 bases left in between. The CDR3 length is 15 residues. CDR1 is KGHDR and CDR2 is SFDVKD in the germline V gene. Here the CDR3 DNA reads TGTGCCACCAGTGATCCTACAGGGACCTACAATGAGCAGTTCTTC. Translating gives CATSDPTGTYNEQFF.

This chain joins TRBV1 and TRBJ2-1; the DNA was not compared with TRBD2, the D call given in the table. TRBV1 constitutes a pseudogene. This CDR3 contains 18 residues. This CDR3 reads CTSSQDQGSGGPYNEQFF. The CDR3 nucleotides read TGCACCAGCAGCCAAGATCAGGGTAGCGGGGGGCCATACAATGAGCAGTTCTTC.

The V gene is TRBV29-1, the J gene TRBJ1-3; 9 bases fit TRBD1. The CDR3 spans 15 residues. Trimming cost V 3 bases and J 2 bases; bases outside gene matches: 5. Germline V gives CDR1 SQVTM, CDR2 ANQGSEA. CDR3 in DNA: TGCAGCGTTGAGGGGACAGGGCTGCCTGGAAACACCATATATTTT. It translates to CSVEGTGLPGNTIYF.

This clone appeared a few times. This chain links TRBV5-5 with TRBJ1-2; TRBD1 is a possible D gene (6 bases). CDR3 length: 14 amino acids. Germline CDR1 is SGHKS and CDR2 is YYEKEE (reference sequence). The V end lost 2 bases, the J end lost 3 bases, and 11 bases lay between the germline ends. CDR3 DNA sequence: TGTGCCAGCAGCTTCCAGGGGACCTACTATGGCTACACCTTC. Residues: CASSFQGTYYGYTF.

This rearrangement joins TRBV19 to TRBJ1-6; D remains ambiguous. V dropped 10 bases and J dropped 8 bases, with 18 bases sitting between them. Germline loops: CDR1 LNHDA, CDR2 SQIVND (reference sequence). CDR3 length: 14 amino acids. This CDR3 is CATQSGQTYSPLHF. The DNA of the CDR3 is TGTGCCACCCAAAGTGGGCAAACCTATTCACCCCTCCACTTT.

This chain uses TRBV2 with TRBJ1-2, with D possibly matching TRBD1 (5 bases). Trimming took 6 bases from V and 4 from J, leaving 15 bases between them. CDR3 length: 14 amino acids. The germline V gene encodes CDR1 SNHLY and CDR2 FYNNEI. CDR3 region: CASSARQPGYGYTF. CDR3 in DNA: TGTGCCAGCAGCGCCAGACAGCCCGGCTATGGCTACACCTTC.

The chain has TRBV20-1 and TRBJ1-2; no clear D. This CDR3 spans 11 amino acids. With 5 bases removed from V and 6 bases from J, the gap between germline ends came to 10 bases. CDR1 and CDR2 (germline): DFQATT, SNEGSKA (reference sequence). The CDR3 region is CSAQGRDGYTF. In DNA form, the CDR3 reads TGCAGTGCTCAAGGGAGGGATGGCTACACCTTC.

This rearrangement joins TRBV10-1 to TRBJ2-1; no clear D. The V gene lost 2 bases and the J gene lost 2 bases, with 7 bases spanning the gap. The CDR3 spans 14 residues. In germline, CDR1 is WNHNN, CDR2 SYGVQD (reference sequence). CDR3 protein: CASSETGPYNEQFF. In DNA, the CDR3 is TGCGCCAGCAGTGAGACGGGTCCCTACAATGAGCAGTTCTTC.

This clone was counted once. The V call is TRBV28, the J call TRBJ1-1, with 8 bases identical to TRBD1. CDR1 and CDR2 from the germline V gene are MDHEN and SYDVKM. V dropped 4 bases and J dropped 5; count of bases not matched to a gene: 12. The CDR3 is 16 amino acids. CDR3 bases: TGTGCCAGCAGTTGGGGGACAGGTGGTCTGGGGACTGAAGCTTTCTTT. Residues: CASSWGTGGLGTEAFF.

The V gene is TRBV27, the J gene TRBJ2-3; possibly TRBD2 for D (5 bases). The CDR3 consists of 14 residues. CDR1 is MNHEY and CDR2 is SMNVEV in the germline V gene (reference sequence). The V end was cut by 6 bases, the J end by 0 bases, with 10 bases between. CDR3 in amino acids: CASRPRGSTDTQYF. The DNA for the CDR3 is TGTGCCAGCAGACCCCGGGGTAGCACAGATACGCAGTATTTT.

V gene TRBV9 combines with J gene TRBJ2-7; TRBD2 matches at 12 bases. Germline CDR1 reads SGDLS; CDR2 reads YYNGEE. There are 14 residues in the CDR3. Losses at the gene ends were 3 bases for V and 4 bases for J; bases not matched to a gene: 2. As DNA, the CDR3 is TGTGCCAGCAGCGCCACTAGCGGGGGGTACGAGCAGTACTTC. Protein: CASSATSGGYEQYF.